This record covers a single T cell receptor (beta chain). The antigen is undetermined. This specimen belongs to a study of human T cells and chemical hapten exposure. In the study overall: Yields of TCR per sample differed, chiefly owing to small differences in pooled library volume. Points from the study as a whole: The number of TCRs above 1 in 1000 frequency did not change after DPC sensitization.

In the library, unique molecular identifiers were attached to individual cDNA molecules. Methods used by the authors: A per-sample median of about 100,000 TCRs was observed, with counts ranging from about 20,000 to 750,000. TCRdb re-called the RACE reads through MiXCR, storing one row per CDR3 protein. These V and J calls originate from TCRdb's pipeline instead of the authors' own analysis. This sample has about 65,000 distinct CDR3 sequences; around 6.3% occur once, and the top ten carry roughly 3%. There are 14 residues in the CDR3. Trimming removed 5 bases from V and 4 bases from J; junction bases left unmatched: 6. As to time point: healthy volunteer bleed at 6 weeks. The study extracted total RNA from unfractionated whole blood.

Sequenced: whole blood. The chain recombines TRBV12-3 or TRBV12-4 with TRBJ2-3; 7 bases are a match to TRBD2. The TCR comes from a female donor in good health. Some clones in this sample may be carry-over from other donors' samples. CDR3 sequence reads: CASSEMGGSDTQYF. Written as DNA, the CDR3 is TGTGCCAGCAGTGAGATGGGAGGGTCAGATACGCAGTATTTT.